One and the same sample provided the 11 T cell receptor beta chains below, sequenced in a study of control samples from healthy donors and cancer patients. Sequencing used immunoSEQ multiplex PCR; TCRdb keeps in-frame clones, though not all of them. This sample has 150,000 to 200,000 clones, with about 90% found just once. The sample taken for sequencing was blood. These receptor sequences come from a woman under 40 in good health.

In this sample, this clone turned up a few times. The chain links TRBV4-1 to TRBJ1-4; D is undetermined. The CDR3 is made up of 19 amino acids. The V gene's germline CDR1 is MGHRA and CDR2 YSYEKL. Trimming took 3 bases from V and 0 from J, leaving 20 bases between them. The CDR3 coding sequence is TGCGCCAGCAGCCAGCCGCGACGGGTAACTGCGCCAACTAATGAAAAACTGTTTTTT. Protein product: CASSQPRRVTAPTNEKLFF.

The chain is built from TRBV6-5 and TRBJ2-5; perhaps TRBD2 as D (6 bases). Trimming pared 9 bases from V and 0 bases from J, leaving 14 bases between. CDR3 length: 14 residues. Germline V CDR1 and CDR2: MNHEY, SVGAGI. The CDR3 DNA is TGTGCCAGTACAACGCGGGGCCACCAAGAGACCCAGTACTTC. It encodes CASTTRGHQETQYF.

Concerning this clone: A much larger clone differs from this one at a single base, so this may be a read error. The sample has other DNA sequences that encode this CDR3 too. The V gene is TRBV5-1, the J gene TRBJ2-5; D call uncertain. The V gene's germline CDR1 is SGHRS and CDR2 YFSETQ. This CDR3 is built from 11 residues. V lost 4 bases and J 1 base, leaving 2 bases between the germline ends. This chain's CDR3 is CASSLQETQYF. CDR3 DNA sequence: TGCGCCAGCAGCCTCCAAGAGACCCAGTACTTC.

Only a few counts were recorded for this clone. The chain employs TRBV27 and TRBJ1-1; D is possibly TRBD1 (5 bases). Trimming took off 1 base at V and 2 bases at J, with 11 bases between the two ends. Germline V lookup: CDR1 MNHEY, CDR2 SMNVEV (reference sequence). This CDR3 contains 15 residues. The DNA for the CDR3 is TGTGCCAGCAGTTTATTTGCCAGGGCAAACACTGAAGCTTTCTTT. This codes for CASSLFARANTEAFF.

This clone was detected only a few times. The rearrangement links TRBV19 to TRBJ1-1, with 11 bases that match TRBD1. Germline V gene lookup returns CDR1 LNHDA and CDR2 SQIVND (reference sequence). The junction had 10 bases not matched to a gene; V was cut back by 5 bases and J by 11 bases. The CDR3 has 14 residues. The chain's CDR3 is CASSATGQGGSAFF. CDR3 in DNA: TGTGCCAGTAGTGCAACGGGACAGGGGGGTTCGGCTTTCTTT.

The V and J genes are TRBV15 and TRBJ2-7; D is perhaps TRBD2 (6 bases). The CDR3 sequence is 16 residues long. Germline values: CDR1 LNHNV, CDR2 YYDKDF (reference sequence). The V end was cut by 5 bases, the J end by 3 bases, with 20 bases between. CDR3 nucleotide sequence: TGTGCCACCAGCCCCAAAGGGAGGCGGCCGAGCTACGAGCAGTACTTC. The encoded protein is CATSPKGRRPSYEQYF.

In this sample, this clone turned up once. The chain couples TRBV5-4 to TRBJ2-3, with 7 bases identical to TRBD2. Trimming at V came to 4 bases and at J to 5 bases, leaving 19 bases not matched to a gene. This CDR3 has 18 residues. Germline lookup yields CDR1 SGHNT and CDR2 YYREEE (reference sequence). The CDR3 region is CASSLLGLADGGRDTQYF. DNA for the CDR3: TGTGCCAGCAGCCTCCTGGGGCTAGCGGACGGGGGGAGAGATACGCAGTATTTT.

The chain's CDR3 is CASSLDRVNEKLFF. CDR3 coding DNA: TGTGCCAGCAGCTTGGACAGGGTGAATGAAAAACTGTTTTTT. The V gene is TRBV7-9, the J gene TRBJ1-4; 8 bases are shared with TRBD1. CDR1 is SEHNR, CDR2 FQNEAQ, per germline (reference sequence). V lost 3 bases, J lost 5 bases, and 2 bases stayed unmatched. This CDR3 contains 14 residues.

This clone was recorded only once. The rearrangement joins TRBV29-1 to TRBJ2-2, with TRBD2 identical over 8 bases. Unmatched junction bases numbered 5, after V lost 7 bases and J lost 7 bases. Germline V gene lookup returns CDR1 SQVTM and CDR2 ANQGSEA. The CDR3 extends over 12 amino acids. The CDR3 coding sequence is TGCAGCGCCGGTAGCGGGGTCGGGGAGCTGTTTTTT. Protein sequence: CSAGSGVGELFF.

V usage is TRBV7-6 and J usage is TRBJ2-1; 7 nucleotides agree with TRBD1. J lost 2 bases, V lost 5 bases, and 6 bases had no gene match. The CDR3 totals 15 residues. The V gene's germline CDR1 is SGHVS and CDR2 FNYEAQ. The CDR3 DNA follows: TGTGCCAGCAGCCCTGACAGGGTGGCCTACAATGAGCAGTTCTTC. Protein product: CASSPDRVAYNEQFF.

This clone was recorded once. The chain combines TRBV19 with TRBJ2-1; D gene unclear. V shed 7 bases and J shed 3 bases, with 7 bases lying between them. CDR1 is LNHDA, CDR2 SQIVND, per germline (reference sequence). CDR3 length: 12 residues. The CDR3 DNA reads as TGTGCCAGTACCCCAAACTACAATGAGCAGTTCTTC. Amino acids: CASTPNYNEQFF.